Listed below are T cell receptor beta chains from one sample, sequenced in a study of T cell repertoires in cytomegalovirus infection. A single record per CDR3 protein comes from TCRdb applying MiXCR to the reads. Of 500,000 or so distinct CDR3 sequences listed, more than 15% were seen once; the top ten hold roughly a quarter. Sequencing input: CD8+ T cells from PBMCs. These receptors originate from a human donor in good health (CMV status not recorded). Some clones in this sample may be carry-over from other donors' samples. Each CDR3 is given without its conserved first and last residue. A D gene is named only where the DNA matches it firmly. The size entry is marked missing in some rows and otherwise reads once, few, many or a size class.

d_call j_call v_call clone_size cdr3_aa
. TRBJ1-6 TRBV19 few ASSIGGGRTFYNSPLH
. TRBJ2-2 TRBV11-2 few ASSLGPLGTNTGELF
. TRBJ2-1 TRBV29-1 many SAPGGAHYNEQF
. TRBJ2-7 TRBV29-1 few SVEVTAYEQY
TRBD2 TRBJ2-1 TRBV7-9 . ASWGGGYNEQF
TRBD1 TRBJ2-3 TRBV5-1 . ASSLAYDGTDTDTQY
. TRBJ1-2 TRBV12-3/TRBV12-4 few ASSFSLTGLYGYT
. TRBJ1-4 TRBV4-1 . ASSQFGLTEKLF
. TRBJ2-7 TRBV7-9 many ASSPLVGPTRPTNDEQY
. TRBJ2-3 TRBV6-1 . ASSDRVDGYADTQY
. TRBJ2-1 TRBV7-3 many ASSLTGEQF
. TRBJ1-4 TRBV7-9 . ASSSPANEKLF
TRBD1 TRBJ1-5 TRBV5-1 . ASSPRDREGGQPQH
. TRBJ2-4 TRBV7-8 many ASSSVMWPAKNIQY
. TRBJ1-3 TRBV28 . ASSPPGKGLSGNTIY
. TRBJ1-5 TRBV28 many ASSIGYNQPQH
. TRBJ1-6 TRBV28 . ASTRRRYNSPLH